This T cell receptor (beta chain) stems from a study of post-analysis software for immune sequencing data. For the study at large: The disease courses spanned relapsing-remitting, secondary progressive and progressive-relapsing forms of multiple sclerosis. General study points: Comparison of patients with controls showed five TRBV segments more frequent in patients, TRBV5-6, TRBV5-1 and TRBV20-1 among them. The F measure placed samples prepared in the same batch into strongly shared clusters.

On this clonotype: The antigen remains unidentified.

Germline trimming cut 6 bases from V and 3 bases from J; bases unmatched to any gene: 5. The length of the CDR3 is 15 residues. The germline CDR1 and CDR2 sequences are MDHEN and SYDVKM. cDNA libraries for TCR beta contained unique molecular identifiers. Yield was about 500,000 cDNA molecules from roughly 0.93 to 9.6 million T cells. MiXCR, applied by TCRdb to the PCR reads, yields one record per CDR3 protein. The sample holds 450,000 or so distinct CDR3 sequences, nearly 45% seen once. Source material: blood. The chain combines TRBV28 with TRBJ2-3; the match to TRBD2 covers 11 bases. The TCR was taken from a girl aged 10 to 17 with multiple sclerosis. CDR3 loop: CASRTIAGGTDTQYF. The CDR3 DNA follows: TGTGCCAGCAGGACCATAGCGGGAGGGACAGATACGCAGTATTTT.